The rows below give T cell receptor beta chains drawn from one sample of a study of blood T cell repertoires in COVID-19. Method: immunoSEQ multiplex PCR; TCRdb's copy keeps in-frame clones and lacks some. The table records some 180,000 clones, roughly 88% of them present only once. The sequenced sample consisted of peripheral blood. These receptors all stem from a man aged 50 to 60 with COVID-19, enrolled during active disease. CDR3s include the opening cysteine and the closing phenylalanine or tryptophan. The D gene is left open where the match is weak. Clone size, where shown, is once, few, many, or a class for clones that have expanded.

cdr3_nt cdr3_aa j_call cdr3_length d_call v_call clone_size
TGTGCCAGCAGCTTACCCCCGGGACAGCAGCAGTTCTTC CASSLPPGQQQFF TRBJ2-1 13 TRBD1 TRBV12-3/TRBV12-4 NA
TGTGCCAGCAGGAGGAAGGGGGCAGGTGGCTACACCTTC CASRRKGAGGYTF TRBJ1-2 13 TRBD1 TRBV6-5 NA
TGTGCCACCAGTGGTGGGGCCAAGCTAGACTCTGGGGCCAACGTCCTGACTTTC CATSGGAKLDSGANVLTF TRBJ2-6 18 NA TRBV24-1 NA
TGTGCCAGCAGCTTAGCGCGGGGGGCCCGAGAGCAGTTCTTC CASSLARGAREQFF TRBJ2-1 14 TRBD2 TRBV7-2 NA
TGCGCCAGCAGCGTCCTGAGACAGGGTTACAATGAGCAGTTCTTC CASSVLRQGYNEQFF TRBJ2-1 15 TRBD1 TRBV5-1 NA
TGTGCCAGCAGTCCGACAGGGGCCAGAGGTCAGCCCCAGCATTTT CASSPTGARGQPQHF TRBJ1-5 15 TRBD1 TRBV9 NA
TGTGCCTGGGCTAGGGGGGGCAGGAGCTCCTACGAGCAGTACTTC CAWARGGRSSYEQYF TRBJ2-7 15 NA TRBV30 NA
TGTGCCAGTAGTTATCAGGGTCTTCGGCCCCAGCATTTT CASSYQGLRPQHF TRBJ1-5 13 NA TRBV19 NA
TGTGCCAGCACCTCTGGCGGGTTGGGAGGCACTGAAGCTTTCTTT CASTSGGLGGTEAFF TRBJ1-1 15 NA TRBV5-4 NA
TGTGCCAGCAGTTACACTACGGACAGGGCTTCGGAGTTCTTC CASSYTTDRASEFF TRBJ2-1 14 TRBD1 TRBV6-5 NA
TGTGCCAGCAGCCAAATAAGCGGGTTATCCTACGAGCAGTACTTC CASSQISGLSYEQYF TRBJ2-7 15 NA TRBV3-1/TRBV3-2 once
TGCGCCAGCTCTGCGGGAGTTGGGTCGGAGACCCAGTACTTC CASSAGVGSETQYF TRBJ2-5 14 TRBD2 TRBV5-1 NA
TGTGCCAGCAGCACGGAGGGACAGGGTCCCACAGATACGCAGTATTTT CASSTEGQGPTDTQYF TRBJ2-3 16 TRBD1 TRBV11-2 NA
TGTGCCAGTAGTCTGACCGGGACAGGGGGCTCCGGGGAGCTGTTTTTT CASSLTGTGGSGELFF TRBJ2-2 16 TRBD1 TRBV19 once
TGTGCCAGCAGTGAACTGGGGACTAGCGGTAATTCCTACGAGCAGTACTTC CASSELGTSGNSYEQYF TRBJ2-7 17 TRBD2 TRBV6-1 NA
TGTGCCAGCAGTTTCTACCTCTCCTACGAGCAGTACTTC CASSFYLSYEQYF TRBJ2-7 13 NA TRBV12-3/TRBV12-4 NA
TGTGCCAGCAGCGGAAACAGGGTGTGGGGTAACTATGGCTACACCTTC CASSGNRVWGNYGYTF TRBJ1-2 16 NA TRBV9 NA
TGCGCCAGCAGCCGGACGACAGGCGCCGTACCCGGCGAGCAGTACTTC CASSRTTGAVPGEQYF TRBJ2-7 16 NA TRBV5-1 NA
TGCAGCGTTGATGGGGGCTCGGAGACCCAGTACTTC CSVDGGSETQYF TRBJ2-5 12 NA TRBV29-1 NA
TGTGCCAGCAGCCCGGCAGGGGTTTTCACTGAAGCTTTCTTT CASSPAGVFTEAFF TRBJ1-1 14 NA TRBV3-1/TRBV3-2 NA
TGTGCCAGCAGCCGGACGGAGGTCTACGAGCAGTACTTC CASSRTEVYEQYF TRBJ2-7 13 NA TRBV7-8 NA
TGTGCCAGCAGTCACCGACTAGCGGGGGGGTCGGATACGCAGTATTTT CASSHRLAGGSDTQYF TRBJ2-3 16 TRBD2 TRBV27 NA
TGTGCCTGGGGACAGAGGAAAAACACCATATATTTT CAWGQRKNTIYF TRBJ1-3 12 NA TRBV30 NA
TGCGCCAGCAGCCTTTCCTCCCCATCGACAGGGGCCCAGCCCTACGAGCAGTACTTC CASSLSSPSTGAQPYEQYF TRBJ2-7 19 TRBD1 TRBV5-1 NA
TGCGCCAGCAGCTCTACGGTAGCGGGGGTCAGTGAGCAGTTCTTC CASSSTVAGVSEQFF TRBJ2-1 15 TRBD2 TRBV5-1 NA
TGCGCCAGCAGCCAGGGCAGGGGTTCTGAAAAACTGTTTTTT CASSQGRGSEKLFF TRBJ1-4 14 NA TRBV4-3 NA
TGTGCCAGCAGCCGCGCCACCACAGCGGACGAGCAGTACTTC CASSRATTADEQYF TRBJ2-7 14 NA TRBV7-9 NA
TGTGCCAGCAGCCACGAGGGTCAGGATCAGCCCCAGCATTTT CASSHEGQDQPQHF TRBJ1-5 14 NA TRBV7-9 NA
TGTGCCAGTAGTCTCAGGGGGCGGTCGACTAATGAAAAACTGTTTTTT CASSLRGRSTNEKLFF TRBJ1-4 16 TRBD1 TRBV19 NA
TGTGCCAGTAGTATAATGCACCAACTCTCCTACGAGCAGTACTTC CASSIMHQLSYEQYF TRBJ2-7 15 NA TRBV19 NA
TGTGCCAGCAGTGGGCAGGGTGGCGATACGCAGTATTTT CASSGQGGDTQYF TRBJ2-3 13 NA TRBV6-4 NA
TGTGCCAGCAGCTCACAGGGTTATCTTGAAAAACTGTTTTTT CASSSQGYLEKLFF TRBJ1-4 14 NA TRBV7-9 NA
TGCGCCAGCAGCCAAGAGGGGGGGCAGTTCTTCTATGGCTACACCTTC CASSQEGGQFFYGYTF TRBJ1-2 16 NA TRBV4-1 NA
TGTGCCAGCAGTTACAAGCGGGGGGCTGGAACCGGGGAGCTGTTTTTT CASSYKRGAGTGELFF TRBJ2-2 16 TRBD2 TRBV6-6 NA
TGTGCCAGCAGCTTAGCCATCACCGGGTCCTATAATTCACCCCTCCACTTT CASSLAITGSYNSPLHF TRBJ1-6 17 NA TRBV7-2 NA
TGTGCCAGCAGCGTAGGCGGGCGTACTTCCGGGGAGCTGTTTTTT CASSVGGRTSGELFF TRBJ2-2 15 NA TRBV9 NA
TGTGCCAGCAGCCCATCCCTAGGGGCCGAAGAGACCCAGTACTTC CASSPSLGAEETQYF TRBJ2-5 15 NA TRBV9 few
TGTGCCAGCAGTGAAAAAGCGGGGGGCCATGGCTACACCTTC CASSEKAGGHGYTF TRBJ1-2 14 NA TRBV6-1 few
TGTGCCTGGAGCGGGGGACAGGGAAACACAGATACGCAGTATTTT CAWSGGQGNTDTQYF TRBJ2-3 15 TRBD1 TRBV30 NA
TGCGCCAGCAGACCCGGCGGGCCCCACGAGCAGTACTTC CASRPGGPHEQYF TRBJ2-7 13 NA TRBV5-1 NA
TGTGCCACCAGACAGGCAGACACCGGGGAGCTGTTTTTT CATRQADTGELFF TRBJ2-2 13 NA TRBV24-1 NA
TGTGCCAGCTCACTGGCCCCCAAGTTGTGGGAGACCCAGTACTTC CASSLAPKLWETQYF TRBJ2-5 15 NA TRBV18 NA
TGTGCCAGCAGCTTGGCCCCCCAGACCCAGTACTTC CASSLAPQTQYF TRBJ2-5 12 NA TRBV7-9 NA
TGTGCCAGCAGTGCGAATGAAGCGGGGGGGCAGAACACCGGGGAGCTGTTTTTT CASSANEAGGQNTGELFF TRBJ2-2 18 TRBD2 TRBV6-4 medium-sized
TGCGCCAGCAGTCAGGGGGCGCCGAACGGGGAGCTGTTTTTT CASSQGAPNGELFF TRBJ2-2 14 TRBD1 TRBV10-1 NA
TGTGCCACCACGCGCGCAGGGGTTGGGGAGCAGTACTTC CATTRAGVGEQYF TRBJ2-7 13 NA TRBV6-5 few
TGTGCCAGCAGCGTAGCGCAGGCCAGTAATTCACCCCTCCACTTT CASSVAQASNSPLHF TRBJ1-6 15 NA TRBV9 NA
TGTGCCAGCAGCCCGCTGGACAGGGGTTACAATGAGCAGTTCTTC CASSPLDRGYNEQFF TRBJ2-1 15 TRBD1 TRBV6-2/TRBV6-3 NA
TGTGCCAGCAGCTTAGGGGGTCGCGGGGGGTACAATGAGCAGTTCTTC CASSLGGRGGYNEQFF TRBJ2-1 16 TRBD2 TRBV7-2 NA
TGTGCCAGCAGCTTAAGGGGAGAGACCCAGTACTTC CASSLRGETQYF TRBJ2-5 12 NA TRBV7-9 NA
TGTGCCAGCAGCTCTGCAGGGGTGAGCACTGAAGCTTTCTTT CASSSAGVSTEAFF TRBJ1-1 14 NA TRBV5-6 NA
TGTGCCAGCAGCCCTAGCGGGGGGAGCACAGATACGCAGTATTTT CASSPSGGSTDTQYF TRBJ2-3 15 TRBD2 TRBV9 NA
TGTGCCAGCAACAGGGGAGGATCCTACGAGCAGTACTTC CASNRGGSYEQYF TRBJ2-7 13 NA TRBV2 NA
TGTGCCAGCAGCCCCCTACAGGACACTGAAGCTTTCTTT CASSPLQDTEAFF TRBJ1-1 13 NA TRBV7-2 NA
TGTGCCAGCAGCTTGCCGCCGTGGACAGGGCGGGTCACAGATACGCAGTATTTT CASSLPPWTGRVTDTQYF TRBJ2-3 18 TRBD1 TRBV5-8 once